The 27 T cell receptor beta chains below come from one sample, sequenced in a study of control samples from healthy donors and cancer patients. Method: immunoSEQ multiplex PCR; TCRdb's copy keeps in-frame clones and lacks some. This sample has 180,000 or so clones, with 75% to 95% found just once. Sequencing used blood. Source of these receptors: a woman in her twenties or thirties in good health.

V usage is TRBV6-5 and J usage is TRBJ2-7; 8 bases are shared with TRBD1. The germline CDR1 and CDR2 sequences are MNHEY and SVGAGI. CDR3 length equals 14 residues. With V trimmed by 4 bases and J by 4 bases, 6 bases remained unmatched. CDR3 residues: CASSLTGAGYEQYF. In DNA form, the CDR3 reads TGTGCCAGCAGTTTGACAGGGGCAGGGTACGAGCAGTACTTC.

V and J are TRBV25-1 and TRBJ1-6, with TRBD1 as a possible D gene (6 bases). CDR1 and CDR2 from the germline V gene are MGHDK and SYGVNS. The CDR3 length is 13 residues. V lost 4 bases and J 6 bases, leaving 7 bases between the germline ends. The CDR3 DNA follows: TGTGCCAGCAGTGTACAGGGTAATTCACCCCTCCACTTT. Translated, it gives CASSVQGNSPLHF.

This clone was detected a few times. This chain uses TRBV12-3 or TRBV12-4 with TRBJ2-7; 9 bases match TRBD1. Germline trimming cut 6 bases from V and 3 bases from J; bases unmatched to any gene: 3. The CDR3 has 13 residues. CDR3 sequence: CASRDRGGYEQYF. The CDR3 nucleotides read TGTGCCAGCAGGGACAGGGGAGGCTACGAGCAGTACTTC.

J is TRBJ2-7 and V is TRBV6-2 or TRBV6-3; 9 bases align to TRBD1. The germline gives CDR1 MNHEY, CDR2 SVGEGT. V shed 5 bases and J 0 bases; nucleotides not matched to a gene: 5. The CDR3 covers 15 residues. For the CDR3, the DNA is TGTGCCAGCAGTAAGGGACAGGGAAGCTCCTACGAGCAGTACTTC. This encodes CASSKGQGSSYEQYF.

The chain employs TRBV4-1 and TRBJ2-5; no definite D call. The CDR3 has 15 amino acids. The germline gives CDR1 MGHRA, CDR2 YSYEKL. V was pared by 0 bases and J by 2 bases, with 10 bases between. This CDR3 is CASSQDEEEQETQYF. The CDR3 coding sequence is TGCGCCAGCAGCCAAGATGAAGAGGAACAAGAGACCCAGTACTTC.

This chain links TRBV9 with TRBJ1-6, with D maybe TRBD1 (6 bases). The germline V gene encodes CDR1 SGDLS and CDR2 YYNGEE. The ends were cut back, 3 bases at V and 8 bases at J, with 12 bases in the middle. The CDR3 spans 14 residues. The CDR3 region has the DNA TGTGCCAGCAGCGCAGGGGCGATTGATTCACCCCTCCACTTT. Translation gives CASSAGAIDSPLHF.

V usage is TRBV6-5 and J usage is TRBJ1-5; 10 bases match TRBD1. Germline V gene data show CDR1 as MNHEY and CDR2 as SVGAGI. After removal of 6 bases from V and 6 bases from J, the junction contained 8 bases not matched to a gene. This CDR3 has 15 residues. The CDR3 DNA sequence: TGTGCCAGCAGCAATAGACAGGGGGCACTTCAGCCCCAGCATTTT. Translation: CASSNRQGALQPQHF.

The chain uses TRBV2 and TRBJ1-1; D possibly corresponds to TRBD1 (6 bases). Germline V gives CDR1 SNHLY, CDR2 FYNNEI. This CDR3 has 13 amino acids. The V end lost 6 bases, the J end lost 1 base, and 9 bases lay between the germline ends. The CDR3 coding sequence is TGTGCCAGCAGCTGGACAGAGAACACTGAAGCTTTCTTT. This sequence encodes CASSWTENTEAFF.

The table lists this clone with a count of one. The rearrangement links TRBV6-1 to TRBJ1-1; the match to TRBD1 covers 8 bases. With V trimmed by 2 bases and J by 5 bases, 10 bases remained unmatched. The CDR3 spans 16 residues. CDR1 is MNHNS and CDR2 is SASEGT in the germline V gene. The CDR3, as DNA: TGTGCCAGCAGTGAAACCGCCGGACAGGGCGGGACTGAAGCTTTCTTT. As protein: CASSETAGQGGTEAFF.

This chain uses TRBV27 with TRBJ1-4, with D tentatively TRBD1 (6 bases). Per the germline V gene, CDR1 is MNHEY and CDR2 is SMNVEV (reference sequence). This CDR3 is built from 14 residues. Between the trimmed V and J ends, which lost 3 bases and 4 bases, there was a span of 9 bases. The CDR3 DNA follows: TGTGCCAGCAGTTTGGACAGCGTTAATGAAAAACTGTTTTTT. Translating gives CASSLDSVNEKLFF.

The chain links TRBV5-1 to TRBJ2-2; possible D gene TRBD2, 5 bases. Germline assignment: CDR1 SGHRS and CDR2 YFSETQ. The CDR3 is 13 amino acids. Trimming pared 5 bases from V and 4 bases from J, leaving 9 bases between. CDR3 sequence reads: CASREESTGELFF. In DNA form, the CDR3 reads TGCGCCAGCAGGGAGGAATCCACCGGGGAGCTGTTTTTT. Full variable domain (missing parts from reference TRBV5-1 and TRBJ2-2): KAGVTQTPRYLIKTRGQQVTLSCSPISGHRSVSWYQQTPGQGLQFLFEYFSETQRNKGNFPGRFSGRQFSNSRSEMNVSTLELGDSALYLCASREESTGELFFGEGSRLTVL.

This chain uses TRBV7-8 with TRBJ2-3; D is uncertain. Between the trimmed V and J ends, which lost 1 base and 4 bases, there was a span of 3 bases. CDR3 length: 12 amino acids. Germline V gives CDR1 SGHVS, CDR2 FQNEAQ. CDR3 amino acids: CASSLGPDTQYF. In DNA, the CDR3 is TGTGCCAGCAGCTTAGGGCCAGATACGCAGTATTTT.

The chain carries TRBV5-4 and TRBJ2-1; D ambiguous. The CDR3 spans 14 residues. V was shortened by 0 bases and J by 6 bases, with 10 bases between the two germline ends. CDR1 and CDR2 from the germline V gene are SGHNT and YYREEE (reference sequence). The CDR3 spells CASSLAGTANEQFF. Written as DNA, the CDR3 is TGTGCCAGCAGCTTGGCCGGAACTGCCAATGAGCAGTTCTTC. Full variable domain (outside the CDR3, taken from reference TRBV5-4 and TRBJ2-1): ETGVTQSPTHLIKTRGQQVTLRCSSQSGHNTVSWYQQALGQGPQFIFQYYREEENGRGNFPPRFSGLQFPNYSSELNVNALELDDSALYLCASSLAGTANEQFFGPGTRLTVL.

This rearrangement joins TRBV11-3 to TRBJ1-2, with TRBD1 matching over 8 bases. With V trimmed by 8 bases and J by 6 bases, 11 bases remained unmatched. The CDR3 loop spans 14 amino acids. Looked up from germline, CDR1 is SGHNT and CDR2 is YENEEA. The DNA of the CDR3 is TGTGCCAGCGGCAGGGGGCAAGGGGATAATGGCTACACCTTC. It translates to CASGRGQGDNGYTF.

V and J are TRBV28 and TRBJ2-7; unclear D gene. V lost 5 bases, J lost 2 bases, and 7 bases lay in between. Germline V gene sequence: CDR1 MDHEN, CDR2 SYDVKM. The length of the CDR3 is 12 residues. The CDR3 nucleotides read TGTGCCAGCAGTGCTGACACCTACGAGCAGTACTTC. It encodes CASSADTYEQYF. Together with reference TRBV28 and TRBJ2-7, the CDR3 gives the full variable domain: DVKVTQSSRYLVKRTGEKVFLECVQDMDHENMFWYRQDPGLGLRLIYFSYDVKMKEKGDIPEGYSVSREKKERFSLILESASTNQTSMYLCASSADTYEQYFGPGTRLTVT.

The genes are TRBV15 and TRBJ1-5, with 8 positions matching TRBD1. The germline V gene encodes CDR1 LNHNV and CDR2 YYDKDF (reference sequence). V lost 0 bases and J lost 5; bases outside the gene matches: 3. There are 15 residues in the CDR3. CDR3 protein: CATSRDRTGHQPQHF. The CDR3 region has the DNA TGTGCCACCAGCAGAGATCGGACAGGGCATCAGCCCCAGCATTTT.

This clone was seen a handful of times. Other DNA sequences from this sample encode an identical CDR3 as well. The V call is TRBV9, the J call TRBJ1-1; D not certain. The CDR3 has 13 residues. Deletions cut 0 bases from V and 1 base from J, with 4 bases between. Germline assignment: CDR1 SGDLS and CDR2 YYNGEE. The CDR3 sequence is CASSVAGNTEAFF. The CDR3 DNA follows: TGTGCCAGCAGCGTAGCAGGGAACACTGAAGCTTTCTTT.

The chain employs TRBV6-1 and TRBJ2-5; D may be TRBD1 or TRBD2 (5 bases each). V was clipped by 3 bases and J by 1 base, with 9 bases between them. Looked up from germline, CDR1 is MNHNS and CDR2 is SASEGT. The CDR3 extends over 14 amino acids. CDR3 sequence: CASSDGGGQETQYF. The CDR3 bases are TGTGCCAGCAGTGATGGGGGTGGCCAAGAGACCCAGTACTTC.

This chain joins TRBV6-1 and TRBJ1-6; weak D call: TRBD1 (5 bases). This CDR3 has 16 amino acids. Germline V CDR1 and CDR2: MNHNS, SASEGT. Trimming removed 1 base from V and 7 bases from J, with 14 bases in between. The CDR3 sequence: CASSEVGALRNSPLHF. In nucleotides, the CDR3 is TGTGCCAGCAGTGAAGTTGGGGCCTTGAGGAATTCACCCCTCCACTTT.

CDR3 DNA: TGTGCCATCAGTGACTCCGCCGGGACCTCCTATGGCTACACCTTC. It codes for CAISDSAGTSYGYTF. The chain combines TRBV10-3 with TRBJ1-2, with TRBD1 as a possible D gene (5 bases). From germline, CDR1 is ENHRY and CDR2 SYGVKD. The CDR3 totals 15 residues. With 3 bases removed from V and 4 bases from J, the gap between germline ends came to 15 bases.

V and J are TRBV27 and TRBJ1-2; D is undetermined. The CDR3 runs 14 residues. Germline CDR1 reads MNHEY; CDR2 reads SMNVEV (reference sequence). Trimming removed 5 bases from V and 0 bases from J, with 10 bases in between. In DNA, the CDR3 is TGTGCCAGCAGTCGGACTGCCACTAACTATGGCTACACCTTC. Encoded protein: CASSRTATNYGYTF.

This clone appeared a single time. The rearrangement joins TRBV18 to TRBJ1-2; TRBD1 agrees at 11 bases. CDR3 length equals 15 residues. CDR1 and CDR2 (germline): KGHSH, LQKENI. J gave up 2 bases and V 1 base, and 0 bases lay outside the gene matches. CDR3 bases: TGTGCCAGCTCACCACGGGACAGGGGGAACTATGGCTACACCTTC. Translating it yields CASSPRDRGNYGYTF.

This chain links TRBV27 with TRBJ2-5; 12 bases are a match to TRBD2. Germline V gives CDR1 MNHEY, CDR2 SMNVEV (reference sequence). Germline trimming cut 5 bases from V and 4 bases from J; bases unmatched to any gene: 8. The CDR3 has 16 amino acids. In DNA, the CDR3 is TGTGCCAGCAGTCACTTTCTAGCGGGGGGGGGAGAGACCCAGTACTTC. Translating it yields CASSHFLAGGGETQYF.

This clone was found a few times. The gene calls are TRBV4-1 and TRBJ1-2; TRBD1 matches 10 bases. J was trimmed by 0 bases and V by 0 bases; bases with no gene match: 7. Germline CDR1 MGHRA, CDR2 YSYEKL. CDR3 length equals 18 residues. The DNA of the CDR3 is TGCGCCAGCAGCCAAGACCCGGGACAGGGGCTCTCTAACTATGGCTACACCTTC. It translates to CASSQDPGQGLSNYGYTF.

This sequence joins TRBV5-1 and TRBJ1-1; TRBD1 might be the D (5 bases). Trimming stripped 0 bases from V and 2 bases from J, with 8 bases between. The germline V gene encodes CDR1 SGHRS and CDR2 YFSETQ. This CDR3 region has 14 residues. The CDR3 DNA sequence: TGCGCCAGCAGCTTGGGCGGGGGTAACACTGAAGCTTTCTTT. Encoded protein: CASSLGGGNTEAFF.

On this clone itself: This same CDR3 is encoded by further DNA sequences in the sample. The chain is built from TRBV12-3 or TRBV12-4 and TRBJ1-2; no definite D call. This CDR3 is built from 12 residues. V lost 1 base, J lost 4 bases, and 4 bases lay in between. The CDR3 nucleotides read TGTGCCAGCAGTTTAGAAGGCTATGGCTACACCTTC. It is translated as CASSLEGYGYTF.

The chain links TRBV15 to TRBJ1-1, with no clear D. From germline, CDR1 is LNHNV and CDR2 YYDKDF (reference sequence). The CDR3 consists of 13 residues. V lost 5 bases to trimming and J lost 3 bases, with 10 bases between them. Here the CDR3 reads CATSHEKHTEAFF. Here the CDR3 DNA reads TGTGCCACCAGCCACGAAAAACACACTGAAGCTTTCTTT.